Described below is a single T cell receptor (beta chain) sequence and its context. With a much larger clone just one base away, this may be a read error. V was pared by 0 bases and J by 7 bases, with 16 bases between. The V gene's germline CDR1 is MGHRA and CDR2 YSYEKL. CDR3 length: 15 amino acids. The sample is drawn from a study of T cells in Graves' hyperthyroidism and ophthalmopathy. Amplification of TCR beta CDR3 regions was performed using RNA transcripts as template. HTBI primers were the set used in a first-round RT-PCR of the TCR CDR3. TCRdb re-derived calls from the multiplex PCR reads in MiXCR, one entry per CDR3 protein. The repertoire holds hundreds of thousands of distinct CDR3 sequences, with roughly 32% as singletons.

The chain links TRBV4-1 to TRBJ2-7, with a tentative D call TRBD1 (6 bases). The source of this sequence is a woman aged 40 to 50 with Graves' hyperthyroidism. The specimen was blood. The CDR3 is CASSQDPGASREQYF. The CDR3 region has the DNA TGCGCCAGCAGCCAAGATCCAGGGGCTAGCAGGGAGCAGTACTTC.